These 18 T cell receptor beta chains share one sample of origin, sequenced in a study of CD8+ T cells in alopecia areata. The treatment denotes: oral pan-JAK inhibitor, 5-10 mg twice daily. Reverse transcription of extracted RNA yielded cDNA, which provided the sequencing template. TCRdb keeps only in-frame clones here, not all; method: immunoSEQ multiplex PCR. Of fewer than 150,000 clones detected, roughly 82% appear once; the ten largest clones hold roughly 25%. This specimen consisted of CD8+ T cells sorted from blood, obtained at week 4, from a patient treated with tofacitinib. The receptor source for this set is a human donor with alopecia areata.

The gene calls are TRBV28 and TRBJ2-3, with TRBD2 matching over 13 bases. The CDR3 is made up of 16 amino acids. The V gene's germline CDR1 is MDHEN and CDR2 SYDVKM. Trimming at V came to 3 bases and at J to 4 bases, leaving 4 bases not matched to a gene. CDR3 residues: CASSFTSGGAADTQYF. The CDR3 DNA is TGTGCCAGCAGTTTCACTAGCGGGGGGGCGGCAGATACGCAGTATTTT.

J is TRBJ2-7 and V is TRBV6-1; D not resolved. Germline values: CDR1 MNHNS, CDR2 SASEGT. V lost 4 bases, J lost 7 bases, and 11 bases lay in between. The CDR3 sequence is 12 residues long. The CDR3 DNA follows: TGTGCCAGCAGTGCCGATCCCTGGGAGCAGTACTTC. It yields the protein CASSADPWEQYF.

Here the CDR3 DNA reads TGTGCCAGCAGTTTTGGGGATGCTTATGGCTACACCTTC. Translated: CASSFGDAYGYTF. This rearrangement joins TRBV27 to TRBJ1-2; D is ambiguous. The ends were cut back, 3 bases at V and 5 bases at J, with 10 bases in the middle. The CDR3 runs to 13 residues. Germline loops: CDR1 MNHEY, CDR2 SMNVEV (reference sequence).

The chain employs TRBV30 and TRBJ1-5, with a weak D call TRBD1 (6 bases). V lost 1 base, J lost 1 base, and 14 bases lay in between. Per germline, CDR1 GTSNPN and CDR2 SVGIG (reference sequence). The CDR3 contains 16 residues. The CDR3 loop is CAWSDRVSVSNQPQHF. The CDR3 region has the DNA TGTGCCTGGAGTGACAGGGTCTCGGTGAGCAATCAGCCCCAGCATTTT.

The CDR3 sequence: CASSQKGAGTEAFF. The CDR3 coding sequence is TGTGCCAGCAGCCAAAAAGGGGCCGGCACTGAAGCTTTCTTT. The chain recombines TRBV7-9 with TRBJ1-1; D may be TRBD1 (5 bases). V lost 5 bases and J 4 bases, leaving 14 bases between the germline ends. Germline CDR1 SEHNR, CDR2 FQNEAQ (reference sequence). This CDR3 contains 14 residues.

The chain uses TRBV5-1 and TRBJ2-5, with a weak D call TRBD1 (6 bases). The closer fit of TRBJ2-7 to the DNA end suggests the J call may be wrong. Germline-derived CDR1 and CDR2 are SGHRS and YFSETQ. CDR3 length: 13 amino acids. As DNA, the CDR3 is TGCGCCAGCAGCTTGGTGGGGACAAACGAGCAGTACTTC. It codes for CASSLVGTNEQYF.

A word on this clone: The same CDR3 is also encoded by other DNA sequences in this sample. V and J are TRBV29-1 and TRBJ1-2; D gene unclear. The CDR3 is 12 residues long. Germline V lookup: CDR1 SQVTM, CDR2 ANQGSEA. V lost 7 bases and J 4 bases, leaving 13 bases between the germline ends. The CDR3 coding sequence is TGCAGCGCCGCATACCCCTCCTATGGCTACACCTTC. Its protein product is CSAAYPSYGYTF.

This chain's CDR3 is CASSYGPNYEQYF. The CDR3 DNA is TGTGCCAGCAGCTACGGGCCGAACTACGAGCAGTACTTC. The chain carries TRBV5-6 and TRBJ2-7; D is uncertain. V lost 3 bases and J lost 3, with 10 bases in between. The V gene's germline CDR1 is SGHDT and CDR2 YYEEEE. The CDR3 spans 13 residues.

Only one count was recorded for this clone. DNA for the CDR3: TGCGCCAGCAGCCAAGATTTCTCGGTGAATGAGCAGTTCTTC. It specifies CASSQDFSVNEQFF. The rearrangement uses TRBV4-1 and TRBJ2-1; D is uncertain. The V end lost 0 bases, the J end lost 7 bases, and 10 bases lay between the germline ends. CDR3 length equals 14 residues. Germline-derived CDR1 and CDR2 are MGHRA and YSYEKL.

The genes are TRBV11-2 and TRBJ2-7; possible D gene TRBD1, 6 bases. CDR3 length: 14 amino acids. The ends were cut back, 1 base at V and 5 bases at J, with 12 bases in the middle. Looked up from germline, CDR1 is SGHAT and CDR2 is FQNNGV. The CDR3 here is CASSLGRGSDEQYF. The CDR3 nucleotides read TGTGCCAGCAGCTTAGGCAGGGGATCAGACGAGCAGTACTTC.

The chain carries TRBV6-5 and TRBJ2-7, with D unclear. Trimming stripped 2 bases from V and 5 bases from J, with 16 bases between. The CDR3 is made up of 15 amino acids. CDR1 and CDR2 (germline): MNHEY, SVGAGI. The CDR3 loop is CASSYAGRASDEQYF. The CDR3 DNA is TGTGCCAGCAGTTACGCAGGCCGGGCCAGCGACGAGCAGTACTTC.

Written as DNA, the CDR3 is TGCGCCAGCAGCCCCGGGCCGGGGACAGGGACCTCTGGGGCCAACGTCCTGACTTTC. It yields the protein CASSPGPGTGTSGANVLTF. This rearrangement joins TRBV4-1 to TRBJ2-6, with 9 bases identical to TRBD1. Germline CDR1 and CDR2: MGHRA and YSYEKL. V was clipped by 4 bases and J by 0 bases; unmatched bases: 10. This CDR3 comprises 19 residues.

This chain links TRBV7-9 with TRBJ2-1; 7 bases match TRBD2. The CDR3 has 17 residues. Germline V lookup: CDR1 SEHNR, CDR2 FQNEAQ (reference sequence). With V trimmed by 5 bases and J by 1 base, 11 bases remained unmatched. CDR3 residues: CASSPGGGVLSYNEQFF. CDR3 coding DNA: TGTGCCAGCAGCCCGGGGGGAGGGGTGCTATCCTACAATGAGCAGTTCTTC. The full variable domain, in which reference TRBV7-9 and TRBJ2-1 provide the parts outside the CDR3, is DTGVSQNPRHKITKRGQNVTFRCDPISEHNRLYWYRQTLGQGPEFLTYFQNEAQLEKSRLLSDRFSAERPKGSFSTLEIQRTEQGDSAMYLCASSPGGGVLSYNEQFFGPGTRLTVL.

The chain uses TRBV11-2 and TRBJ2-3; no firm D call. Trimming took 8 bases from V and 5 from J, leaving 8 bases between them. The CDR3 consists of 11 residues. Looked up from germline, CDR1 is SGHAT and CDR2 is FQNNGV. The CDR3, as DNA: TGTGCCAGCGGCAAAAGAGATACGCAGTATTTT. It translates to CASGKRDTQYF. The variable domain in full, with the rest retrieved from reference TRBV11-2 and TRBJ2-3, is EAGVAQSPRYKIIEKRQSVAFWCNPISGHATLYWYQQILGQGPKLLIQFQNNGVVDDSQLPKDRFSAERLKGVDSTLKIQPAKLEDSAVYLCASGKRDTQYFGPGTRLTVL.

The rearrangement links TRBV5-1 to TRBJ2-1; 8 positions match TRBD1. Germline V CDR1 and CDR2: SGHRS, YFSETQ. This CDR3 region has 14 residues. After removal of 0 bases from V and 5 bases from J, the junction contained 1 base not matched to a gene. The CDR3 sequence: CASSLGTGNNEQFF. In DNA form, the CDR3 reads TGCGCCAGCAGCTTGGGGACAGGGAACAATGAGCAGTTCTTC.

The rearrangement uses TRBV30 and TRBJ2-3, with 11 bases that match TRBD2. This CDR3 contains 16 residues. The V gene end was trimmed by 0 bases and the J gene end by 1 base; junction bases not matched to a gene: 3. The germline CDR1 and CDR2 sequences are GTSNPN and SVGIG (reference sequence). In DNA form, the CDR3 reads TGTGCCTGGAGTGTAGGGACTAGCGGACGCACAGATACGCAGTATTTT. Encoded protein: CAWSVGTSGRTDTQYF.

The rearrangement links TRBV5-1 to TRBJ2-1, with a tentative D call TRBD2 (6 bases). Germline V lookup: CDR1 SGHRS, CDR2 YFSETQ. The CDR3 totals 16 residues. V lost 0 bases and J lost 1, with 11 bases in between. This CDR3 is CASSLEAGRSYNEQFF. As DNA, the CDR3 is TGCGCCAGCAGCTTGGAGGCGGGAAGATCCTACAATGAGCAGTTCTTC. The complete variable domain, with remaining parts taken from reference TRBV5-1 and TRBJ2-1, reads KAGVTQTPRYLIKTRGQQVTLSCSPISGHRSVSWYQQTPGQGLQFLFEYFSETQRNKGNFPGRFSGRQFSNSRSEMNVSTLELGDSALYLCASSLEAGRSYNEQFFGPGTRLTVL.

J is TRBJ2-2 and V is TRBV7-9, with TRBD1 matching 9 bases. The CDR3 spans 15 residues. V was pared by 5 bases and J by 4 bases, with 5 bases of the junction left unmatched. Germline CDR1 and CDR2: SEHNR and FQNEAQ (reference sequence). In DNA, the CDR3 is TGTGCCAGCAGCGCCGGGACAGGGATCACCGGGGAGCTGTTTTTT. Its translation is CASSAGTGITGELFF.